This T cell receptor beta chain was sequenced during a study of cytomegalovirus exposure and HLA in healthy donors. The V end lost 5 bases, the J end lost 3 bases, and 8 bases lay between the germline ends. CDR3 size: 13 residues. Germline CDR1 LNHDA, CDR2 SQIVND (reference sequence). PCR involved 60 Vbeta and 13 Jbeta primers. Produced via immunoSEQ multiplex PCR; TCRdb's table is partial and in-frame only. The table shows about 150,000 clones, with roughly four fifths occurring only once. Each donor was nominally healthy when sampled (though unrecorded immune exposures were likely). There are a few counts of this clone. Its antigen remains unknown. Overall study results and limits: Reports showed the classifier diagnosing cytomegalovirus status with high specificity and sensitivity.

This receptor was taken from a man aged 25-40 years in good health and CMV-seronegative. The rearrangement joins TRBV19 to TRBJ2-1; the D is unclear. Sequences were obtained from PBMCs. CDR3: CASSVSYYNEQFF. The CDR3 DNA reads as TGTGCCAGTAGTGTTAGCTACTACAATGAGCAGTTCTTC.